The rows below give T cell receptor beta chains drawn from one sample of a study of glioma-infiltrating T cells. One entry per CDR3 protein results from TCRdb running MiXCR on the multiplex PCR reads. Altogether 100,000 to 150,000 distinct CDR3 sequences are present, around 23% being singletons, with the ten largest covering roughly 15%. Input material: glioma tissue, nonneoplastic brain tissue, or PBMCs (not recorded which). These receptor sequences come from a human donor with low-grade glioma or glioblastoma, undergoing nonglioma brain surgery, or in good health (not recorded which). The CDR3 runs from the conserved cysteine through the conserved F or W. A D gene is named only where the DNA matches it firmly. Part of the rows lack a size; the others show once, few, many or a class for expanded clones.

CDR3nt,CDR3aa,abundance,j_gene,v_gene,d_gene
TGTGCCATCAGTGAGCGGGAAACAGGGGGCTACAAGCAGTACTTC,CAISERETGGYKQYF,many,TRBJ2-7,TRBV10-3,TRBD1
TGTGCCAGCAGTCCCCCGGCTAGCATGAGCACAGATACGCAGTATTTT,CASSPPASMSTDTQYF,many,TRBJ2-3,TRBV6-1,-
TGCAGTGCTAGTCGAGGTCCTACCTACAATGAGCAGTTCTTC,CSASRGPTYNEQFF,many,TRBJ2-1,TRBV20-1,-
TGCAGTGCTAGGTTCGCATACAATGAGCAGTTCTTC,CSARFAYNEQFF,many,TRBJ2-1,TRBV20-1,-
TGTGCCAGCAGCCTACAACGTAACCAAGAGACCCAGTACTTC,CASSLQRNQETQYF,many,TRBJ2-5,TRBV12-3/TRBV12-4,-
TGTGCCAGCAGCCATGGCGGAGGCTCCTACAATGAGCAGTTCTTC,CASSHGGGSYNEQFF,many,TRBJ2-1,TRBV3-1,-
TGTGCCAGCAGTAGGACTAGCGGATCTTTGTATGAGCAGTTCTTC,CASSRTSGSLYEQFF,many,TRBJ2-1,TRBV6-1,TRBD2
TGTGCCTGGAGTTTACTAAGCACAGATACGCAGTATTTT,CAWSLLSTDTQYF,-,TRBJ2-3,TRBV30,-
TGTGCCAGCCGCGCACAGGGGGGACAAGAGACCCAGTACTTC,CASRAQGGQETQYF,few,TRBJ2-5,TRBV7-2,TRBD1
TGTGCCAGCAGTGAACTAGCGGGATCTGATGAGCAGTTCTTC,CASSELAGSDEQFF,many,TRBJ2-1,TRBV6-1,TRBD2
TGTGCCAGCAGTTCCGCCGGGACTAGCGGGTACAATGAGCAGTTCTTC,CASSSAGTSGYNEQFF,many,TRBJ2-1,TRBV28,TRBD2
TGTGCCAGCACTCTTGGGTCCTACAATGAGCAGTTCTTC,CASTLGSYNEQFF,many,TRBJ2-1,TRBV12-3/TRBV12-4,-
TGTGCCAGCAGTGGTGACAACTACGAGCAGTACTTC,CASSGDNYEQYF,many,TRBJ2-7,TRBV25-1,-
TGTGCCAGCAGTAGGTATCTAACAGATGAGCAGTTCTTC,CASSRYLTDEQFF,many,TRBJ2-1,TRBV6-1,-
TGTGCCAGCAAGAGACAGGAAGAGACCCAGTACTTC,CASKRQEETQYF,-,TRBJ2-5,TRBV7-9,-
TGTGCCAGCAGCTTCCTGGGGGAGCCCTACGAGCAGTACTTC,CASSFLGEPYEQYF,-,TRBJ2-7,TRBV7-3,-
TGTGCCAGTAACCCGGGACAGACGTACGAGCAGTACTTC,CASNPGQTYEQYF,-,TRBJ2-7,TRBV19,TRBD1
TGTGCTAGCAAAACAGGGAATACCAATGAGCAGTTCTTC,CASKTGNTNEQFF,many,TRBJ2-1,TRBV6-1,-
TGCAGCGTTGCCCCGAACACTGAAGCTTTCTTT,CSVAPNTEAFF,few,TRBJ1-1,TRBV29-1,-
TGCGCCAGCAGCCAGACTAGCGGGAGTTTCGAGCAGTACTTC,CASSQTSGSFEQYF,few,TRBJ2-7,TRBV4-3,TRBD2
TGTGCCAGCAGTTCAGAGGGTCGGGAAAAACTGTTTTTT,CASSSEGREKLFF,-,TRBJ1-4,TRBV12-3/TRBV12-4,-
TGTGCCAGCAGTTTATGGGGACAGGGGGCCAGTGGCTACACCTTC,CASSLWGQGASGYTF,many,TRBJ1-2,TRBV28,TRBD1
TGTGCCACCGCTCAGGAGGGAGCGTACGAGCAGTACTTC,CATAQEGAYEQYF,many,TRBJ2-7,TRBV24-1,-
TGCGCCAGCAGCTTGGGGGCGTACACAGATACGCAGTATTTT,CASSLGAYTDTQYF,few,TRBJ2-3,TRBV5-1,-
TGCGCCAGCAGCCCAGGGACTAGCGGGAGTTCCTACGAGCAGTACTTC,CASSPGTSGSSYEQYF,-,TRBJ2-7,TRBV5-1,TRBD2
TGTGCCAGCGGAAGGGGAGGGCTCGACACCGGGGAGCTGTTTTTT,CASGRGGLDTGELFF,many,TRBJ2-2,TRBV28,TRBD2
TGCGCCAGCAGCTTGGCCAACGGGAGAGATACGCAGTATTTT,CASSLANGRDTQYF,many,TRBJ2-3,TRBV5-1,-
TGTGCCAACAGCTTAGGACTAGCGGGAGGGCCTCGAAAGATGACGCAGTATTTT,CANSLGLAGGPRKMTQYF,-,TRBJ2-3,TRBV7-2,TRBD2
TGTGCCAGCAGTTTCCGGGATTTAGGCATCGAGACCCAGTACTTC,CASSFRDLGIETQYF,many,TRBJ2-5,TRBV12-3/TRBV12-4,-
TGTGCCAGCAGCCAAGCCGGGACAGACTACTACGAGCAGTACTTC,CASSQAGTDYYEQYF,many,TRBJ2-7,TRBV4-2,TRBD1
TGTTCCGGGACAGGGTCGGCTAACACTGAAGCTTTCTTT,CSGTGSANTEAFF,-,TRBJ1-1,TRBV2,TRBD1
TGTGCCAGCAGTGAAATCCCGGTGATAGCGGGAGTCCAAGAGACCCAGTACTTC,CASSEIPVIAGVQETQYF,many,TRBJ2-5,TRBV2,TRBD2
TGTGCCATCAGTGACAACAGGGGTCGGGCAGATACGCAGTATTTT,CAISDNRGRADTQYF,few,TRBJ2-3,TRBV10-3,TRBD1
TGTGCCAGCAGAGAGGTTTACGAGCAGTACTTC,CASREVYEQYF,many,TRBJ2-7,TRBV6-1,-
TGTGCCTCCCCGGGGGAGCCTCCTAAGGAGCAGTACTTC,CASPGEPPKEQYF,-,TRBJ2-7,TRBV30,-
TGTGCCAGCAGTTACTCTAACCTGGGTGGGACACTCTCCAAGCAGTACTTC,CASSYSNLGGTLSKQYF,many,TRBJ2-7,TRBV6-6,-
TGTGCCAGCTCACCCTATACAGGGTCCAATGAGCAGTTCTTC,CASSPYTGSNEQFF,many,TRBJ2-1,TRBV18,-
TGTGCCAGCAGCTTAGCTTTTGTCGGGCAGGAGACCCAGTACTTC,CASSLAFVGQETQYF,many,TRBJ2-5,TRBV7-2,-
TGTGCCAGCAGTGAGGGAGGACAGAACTATGGCTACACCTTC,CASSEGGQNYGYTF,many,TRBJ1-2,TRBV27,-
TGTGCCAGCAGCTTAGATCGTTCGGCTAGCACCGGGGAGCTGTTTTTT,CASSLDRSASTGELFF,-,TRBJ2-2,TRBV11-3,-
TGCGCCAGCAGTGAGACGGTAGCGGGGGGCCAAGAGACCCAGTACTTC,CASSETVAGGQETQYF,many,TRBJ2-5,TRBV10-2,TRBD2
TGTGTCAGCAGTCCTAGGACAGGAGTCTACGAGCAGTACTTC,CVSSPRTGVYEQYF,-,TRBJ2-7,TRBV6-6,TRBD1
TGTGCCAGCAGTTTGGGCCCTGGACAGAGGTCCTACGAGCAGTACTTC,CASSLGPGQRSYEQYF,many,TRBJ2-7,TRBV27,-
TGTGCCAGCAGTTACGACAGCGATACGCAGTATTTT,CASSYDSDTQYF,many,TRBJ2-3,TRBV6-6,-
TGTGCCAGCAGGCCTCCGACGGACACCGGGGAGCTGTTTTTT,CASRPPTDTGELFF,many,TRBJ2-2,TRBV19,-